The sample holds a few counts of the clone carrying this TCR beta chain. Its matching antigen is unknown. The CDR3 runs 18 residues. V lost 4 bases and J lost 4, with 25 bases in between. CDR1 is SGDLS and CDR2 is YYNGEE in the germline V gene. This sample stems from a study of T cells in Graves' hyperthyroidism and ophthalmopathy. Regions amplified from RNA transcripts were the TCR beta CDR3 regions. In the first-round RT-PCR of the TCR CDR3, the HTBI primer set was used. TCRdb independently ran MiXCR on the multiplex PCR reads; one entry per CDR3 protein. The sample contains about 360,000 distinct CDR3 sequences, 13% of which appear only once. Study observations and caveats: A model built on 13 V-J features separated ophthalmopathy from stable hyperthyroidism.

The sample consisted of blood. The genes are TRBV9 and TRBJ2-3; D might be TRBD2 (7 bases). The receptor was isolated from a woman in her late teens or twenties with Graves' hyperthyroidism. The CDR3 loop reads CASSYLDLGAGAPDTQYF. The DNA for the CDR3 is TGTGCCAGCAGCTACCTAGATTTGGGGGCGGGAGCCCCAGATACGCAGTATTTT.